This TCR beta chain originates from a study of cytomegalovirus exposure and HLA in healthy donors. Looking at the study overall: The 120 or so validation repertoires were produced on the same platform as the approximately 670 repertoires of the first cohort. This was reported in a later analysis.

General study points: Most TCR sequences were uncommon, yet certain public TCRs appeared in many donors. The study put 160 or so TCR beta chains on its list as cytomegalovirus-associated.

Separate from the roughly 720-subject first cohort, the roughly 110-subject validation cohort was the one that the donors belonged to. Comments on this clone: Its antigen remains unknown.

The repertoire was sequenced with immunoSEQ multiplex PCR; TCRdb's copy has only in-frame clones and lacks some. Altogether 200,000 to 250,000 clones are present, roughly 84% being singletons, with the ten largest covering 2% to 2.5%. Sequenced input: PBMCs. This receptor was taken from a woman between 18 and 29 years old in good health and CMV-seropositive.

In DNA, the CDR3 is TGTGCCAGCAGCCCAGGACATATGAACGAGCAGTACTTC. This sequence encodes CASSPGHMNEQYF. The gene calls are TRBV7-9 and TRBJ2-7; D possibly corresponds to TRBD1 (5 bases). The germline V gene has CDR1 SEHNR and CDR2 FQNEAQ (reference sequence). The CDR3 loop spans 13 amino acids. V was pared by 5 bases and J by 5 bases, with 13 bases between.